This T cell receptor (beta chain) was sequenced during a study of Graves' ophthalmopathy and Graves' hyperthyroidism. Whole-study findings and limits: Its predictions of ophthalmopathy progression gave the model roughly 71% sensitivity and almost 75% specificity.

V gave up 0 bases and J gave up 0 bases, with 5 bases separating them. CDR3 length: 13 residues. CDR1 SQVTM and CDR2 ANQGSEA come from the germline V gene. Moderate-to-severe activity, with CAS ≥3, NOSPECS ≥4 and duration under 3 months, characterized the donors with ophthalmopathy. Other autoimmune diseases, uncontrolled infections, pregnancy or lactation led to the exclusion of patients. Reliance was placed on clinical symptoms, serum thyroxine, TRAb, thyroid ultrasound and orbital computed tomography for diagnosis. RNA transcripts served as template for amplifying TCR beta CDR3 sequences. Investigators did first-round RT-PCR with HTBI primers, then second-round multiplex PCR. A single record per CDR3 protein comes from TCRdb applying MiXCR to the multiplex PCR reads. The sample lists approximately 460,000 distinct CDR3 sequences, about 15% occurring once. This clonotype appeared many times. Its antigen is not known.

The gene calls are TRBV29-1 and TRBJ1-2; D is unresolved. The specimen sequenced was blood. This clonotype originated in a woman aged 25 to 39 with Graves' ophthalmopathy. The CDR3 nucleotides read TGCAGCGTTGAAGACAGAACTAACTATGGCTACACCTTC. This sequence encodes CSVEDRTNYGYTF.